This record covers a single T cell receptor beta chain. These data come from a study of blood T cell repertoires in COVID-19. Turning to the study itself: The origin of the acute and convalescent COVID-19 samples was the United States, Italy and Spain.

Only in-frame clones appear in the TCRdb table, and some are missing; sequencing was by immunoSEQ multiplex PCR. The data show 200,000 to 250,000 clones, with 60% to 85% seen just once and roughly 7% held by the top ten. V trimming: 3 bases; J trimming: 4 bases; junction bases outside the gene matches: 6. The CDR3 is 15 residues long. Germline CDR1 is MNHEY and CDR2 is SVGAGI. The V gene is TRBV6-5, the J gene TRBJ2-3; 8 nucleotides align to TRBD1. This TCR came from a woman aged 70-85 years with acute or convalescent COVID-19. The sequencing sample was made of peripheral blood. In DNA, the CDR3 is TGTGCCAGCAGTTATTTCGGACAGGGCTCAGATACGCAGTATTTT. This encodes CASSYFGQGSDTQYF.